The entry that follows covers one T cell receptor (beta chain) sequence. This clone has just one count. Its antigen remains unidentified. Base quality data are lacking; no much larger clone is found one base away. The data are from a study of T cell changes during pregnancy in multiple sclerosis (dated by TCRdb to the late 2010s). For the wider study: The study examined how the T cell repertoire changed over the course of pregnancy in women with multiple sclerosis.

CDR1 and CDR2, looked up from the germline V gene, are ENHRY and SYGVKD. Cut back by 0 bases and 4 bases, the V and J ends lie 21 bases apart. The CDR3 covers 18 residues, taking in both the cysteine and the phenylalanine. The only DNA kept is the CDR3, 54 bases in frame from the first base. The library was generated by the immunoSEQ multiplex PCR assay. Not all clones reach the TCRdb copy of this immuneACCESS table, which keeps in-frame sequences only. Checked studies attribute under half of the gap to unresolved V genes and leave the rest unexplained. The sample yields under 65,000 clones; 90% were counted once. Approximately 3% of the sample is taken by the ten largest.

The sequence is built from TRBV10-3 and TRBJ1-1, with the D gene too uncertain to name. The specimen was peripheral blood, collected in the first trimester of pregnancy. The clonotype was recovered from a female donor in good health, enrolled as a control in a pregnancy study. The sequenced DNA is TGTGCCATCAGTGAGTCCATTTCTAGTGGAGGCGGGAGCACTGAAGCTTTCTTT. Its protein reads: CAISESISSGGGSTEAFF.